This TCR beta chain was profiled in a study of cytomegalovirus exposure and HLA in healthy donors. The V gene lost 6 bases and the J gene lost 1 base, with 6 bases spanning the gap. Germline V lookup: CDR1 MNHNY, CDR2 SVGAGI (reference sequence). The CDR3 is made up of 13 amino acids. TCRdb's copy holds only in-frame clones and misses some; the assay was immunoSEQ multiplex PCR. This table holds about 240,000 clones, more than 75% found once. This chain links TRBV6-6 with TRBJ2-2; TRBD1 might be the D (5 bases). Sequencing input: PBMCs. This receptor was obtained from a woman aged 25 to 39 in good health and CMV-seropositive. For the CDR3, the DNA is TGTGCCAGCAGGACAGTGAACACCGGGGAGCTGTTTTTT. It is translated as CASRTVNTGELFF.